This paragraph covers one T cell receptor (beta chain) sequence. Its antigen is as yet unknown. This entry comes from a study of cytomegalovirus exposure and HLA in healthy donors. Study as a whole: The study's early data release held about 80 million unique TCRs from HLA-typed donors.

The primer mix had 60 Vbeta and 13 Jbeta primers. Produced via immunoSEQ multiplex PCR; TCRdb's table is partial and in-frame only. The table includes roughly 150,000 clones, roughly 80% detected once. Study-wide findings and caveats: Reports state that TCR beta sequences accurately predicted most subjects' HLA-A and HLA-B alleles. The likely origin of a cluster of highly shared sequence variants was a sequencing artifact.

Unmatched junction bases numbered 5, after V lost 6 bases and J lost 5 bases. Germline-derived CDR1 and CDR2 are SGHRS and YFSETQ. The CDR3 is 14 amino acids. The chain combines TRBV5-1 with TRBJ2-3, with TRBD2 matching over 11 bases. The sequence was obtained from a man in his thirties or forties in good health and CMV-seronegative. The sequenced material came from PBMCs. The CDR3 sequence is CASISGRARDTQYF. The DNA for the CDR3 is TGCGCCAGCATTAGCGGGAGGGCGAGAGATACGCAGTATTTT.